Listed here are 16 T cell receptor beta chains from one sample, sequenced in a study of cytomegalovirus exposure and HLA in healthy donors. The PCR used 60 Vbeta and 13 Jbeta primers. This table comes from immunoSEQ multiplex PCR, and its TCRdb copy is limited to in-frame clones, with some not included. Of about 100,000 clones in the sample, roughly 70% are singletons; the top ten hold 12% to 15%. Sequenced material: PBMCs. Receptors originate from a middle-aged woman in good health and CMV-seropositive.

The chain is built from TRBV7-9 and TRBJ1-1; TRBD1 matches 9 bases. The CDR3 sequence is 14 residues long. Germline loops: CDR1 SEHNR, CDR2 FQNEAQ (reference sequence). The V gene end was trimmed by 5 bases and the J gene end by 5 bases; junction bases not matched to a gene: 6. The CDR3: CASSITGGLTEAFF. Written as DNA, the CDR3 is TGTGCCAGCAGCATCACAGGGGGCTTGACTGAAGCTTTCTTT.

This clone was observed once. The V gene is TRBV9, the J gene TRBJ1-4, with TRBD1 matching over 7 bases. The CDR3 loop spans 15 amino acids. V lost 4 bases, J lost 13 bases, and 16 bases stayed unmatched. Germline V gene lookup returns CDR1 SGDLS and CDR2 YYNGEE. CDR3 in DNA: TGTGCCAGCAGCCCCTCCGGGACAGAAACTTCCCGACTGTTTTTT. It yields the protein CASSPSGTETSRLFF.

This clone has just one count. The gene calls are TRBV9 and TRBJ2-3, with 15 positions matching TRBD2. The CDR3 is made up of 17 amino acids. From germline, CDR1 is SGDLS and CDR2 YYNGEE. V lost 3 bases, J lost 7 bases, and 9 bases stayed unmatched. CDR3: CASSAPGLAGGEYTQYF. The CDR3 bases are TGTGCCAGCAGCGCCCCGGGACTAGCGGGGGGCGAGTATACGCAGTATTTT.

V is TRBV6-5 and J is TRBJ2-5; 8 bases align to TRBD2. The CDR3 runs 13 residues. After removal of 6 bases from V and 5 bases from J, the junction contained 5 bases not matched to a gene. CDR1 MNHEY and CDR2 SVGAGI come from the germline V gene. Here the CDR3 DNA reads TGTGCCAGCAGGAGCGGGGGTGAGGAGACCCAGTACTTC. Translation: CASRSGGEETQYF.

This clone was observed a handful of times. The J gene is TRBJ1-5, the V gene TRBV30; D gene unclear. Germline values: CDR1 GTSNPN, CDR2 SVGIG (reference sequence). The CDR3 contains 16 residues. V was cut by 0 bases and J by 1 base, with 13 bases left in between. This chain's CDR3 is CAWSVLGSPSNQPQHF. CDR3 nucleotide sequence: TGTGCCTGGAGTGTACTAGGGTCGCCGAGCAATCAGCCCCAGCATTTT.

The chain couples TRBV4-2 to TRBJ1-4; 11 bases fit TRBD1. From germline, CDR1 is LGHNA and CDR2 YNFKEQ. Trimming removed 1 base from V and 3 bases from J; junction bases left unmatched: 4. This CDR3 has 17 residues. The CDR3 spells CASSQVGQGAPNEKLFF. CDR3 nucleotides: TGTGCCAGCAGCCAAGTAGGACAGGGGGCGCCTAATGAAAAACTGTTTTTT.

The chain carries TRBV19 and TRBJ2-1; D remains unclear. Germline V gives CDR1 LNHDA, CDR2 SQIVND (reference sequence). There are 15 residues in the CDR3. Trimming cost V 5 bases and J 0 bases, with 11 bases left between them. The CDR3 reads CASSLLVSSYNEQFF. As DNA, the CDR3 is TGTGCCAGTAGTCTATTGGTTAGCTCCTACAATGAGCAGTTCTTC.

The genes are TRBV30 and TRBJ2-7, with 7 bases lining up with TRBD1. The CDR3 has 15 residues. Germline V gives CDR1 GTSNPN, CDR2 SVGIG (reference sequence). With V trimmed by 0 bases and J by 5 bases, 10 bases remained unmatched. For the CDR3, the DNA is TGTGCCTGGAGTGTACTCACGGGCAGGGGGAACGAGCAGTACTTC. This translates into CAWSVLTGRGNEQYF.

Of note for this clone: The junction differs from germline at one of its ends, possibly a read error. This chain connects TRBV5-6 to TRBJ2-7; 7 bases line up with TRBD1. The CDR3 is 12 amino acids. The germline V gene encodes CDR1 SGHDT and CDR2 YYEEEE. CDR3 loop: CASSLGDSPYNF. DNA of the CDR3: TGTGCCAGCAGCTTGGGGGACAGCCCCTACAACTTC.

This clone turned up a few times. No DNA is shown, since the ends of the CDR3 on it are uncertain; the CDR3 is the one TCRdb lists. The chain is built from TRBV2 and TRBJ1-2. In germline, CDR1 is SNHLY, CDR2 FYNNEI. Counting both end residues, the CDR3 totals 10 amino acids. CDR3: CAFGSGGYTF.

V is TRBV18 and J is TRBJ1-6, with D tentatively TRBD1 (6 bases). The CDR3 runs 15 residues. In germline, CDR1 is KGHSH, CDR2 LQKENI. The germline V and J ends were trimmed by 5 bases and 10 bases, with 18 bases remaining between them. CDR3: CASSITGFRGSPLHF. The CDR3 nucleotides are TGTGCCAGCTCAATTACAGGGTTCCGGGGATCACCCCTCCACTTT. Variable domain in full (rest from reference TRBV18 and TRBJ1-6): NAGVMQNPRHLVRRRGQEARLRCSPMKGHSHVYWYRQLPEEGLKFMVYLQKENIIDESGMPKERFSAEFPKEGPSILRIQQVVRGDSAAYFCASSITGFRGSPLHFGNGTRLTVT.

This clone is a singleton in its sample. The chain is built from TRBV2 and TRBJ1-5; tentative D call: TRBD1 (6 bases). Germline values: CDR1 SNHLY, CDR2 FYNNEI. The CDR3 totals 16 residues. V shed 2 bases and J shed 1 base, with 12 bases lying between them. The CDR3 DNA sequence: TGTGCCAGCAGTGAACGGTCAGGGGCGAGCAATCAGCCCCAGCATTTT. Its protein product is CASSERSGASNQPQHF.

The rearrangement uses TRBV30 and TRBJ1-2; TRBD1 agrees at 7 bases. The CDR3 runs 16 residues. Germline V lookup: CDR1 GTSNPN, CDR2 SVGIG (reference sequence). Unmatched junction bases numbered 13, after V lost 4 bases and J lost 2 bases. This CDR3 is CAWTQTPGQRNYGYTF. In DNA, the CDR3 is TGTGCCTGGACCCAAACTCCGGGACAGCGAAACTATGGCTACACCTTC.

The CDR3 sequence: CASHIGGTDTQYF. In DNA form, the CDR3 reads TGTGCCTCCCATATTGGAGGCACAGATACGCAGTATTTT. J is TRBJ2-3 and V is TRBV30; D uncertain. Per germline, CDR1 GTSNPN and CDR2 SVGIG (reference sequence). The CDR3 consists of 13 residues. Deletions cut 7 bases from V and 1 base from J, with 12 bases between. The whole variable domain, remainder taken from reference TRBV30 and TRBJ2-3, is SQTIHQWPATLVQPVGSPLSLECTVEGTSNPNLYWYRQAAGRGLQLLFYSVGIGQISSEVPQNLSASRPQDRQFILSSKKLLLSDSGFYLCASHIGGTDTQYFGPGTRLTVL.

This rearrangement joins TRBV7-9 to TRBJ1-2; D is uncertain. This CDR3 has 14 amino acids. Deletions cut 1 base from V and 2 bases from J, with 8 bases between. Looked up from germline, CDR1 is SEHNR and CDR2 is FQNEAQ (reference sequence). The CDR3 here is CASSLDLQNYGYTF. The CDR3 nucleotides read TGTGCCAGCAGCTTAGATCTGCAGAACTATGGCTACACCTTC. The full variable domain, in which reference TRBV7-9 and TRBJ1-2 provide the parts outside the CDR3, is DTGVSQNPRHKITKRGQNVTFRCDPISEHNRLYWYRQTLGQGPEFLTYFQNEAQLEKSRLLSDRFSAERPKGSFSTLEIQRTEQGDSAMYLCASSLDLQNYGYTFGSGTRLTVV.

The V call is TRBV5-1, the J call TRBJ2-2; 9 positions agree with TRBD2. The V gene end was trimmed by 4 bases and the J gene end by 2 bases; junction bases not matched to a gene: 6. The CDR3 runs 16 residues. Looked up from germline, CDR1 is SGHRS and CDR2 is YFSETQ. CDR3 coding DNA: TGCGCCAGCAGCATAAGAGCGGGGGGCAACACCGGGGAGCTGTTTTTT. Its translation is CASSIRAGGNTGELFF.